These 20 T cell receptor beta chains share one sample of origin, sequenced in a study of blood T cell repertoires in COVID-19. Produced via immunoSEQ multiplex PCR; TCRdb's table is partial and in-frame only. The sample contains around 250,000 clones, around nine tenths of which appear only once. The sequencing sample was made of peripheral blood. These receptor sequences come from a woman aged 55-69 years who had recovered from COVID-19.

V gene TRBV7-2 combines with J gene TRBJ2-3, with unresolved D. Trimming removed 2 bases from V and 4 bases from J, with 7 bases in between. Germline assignment: CDR1 SGHTA and CDR2 FQGNSA. The CDR3 has 13 residues. The CDR3 here is CASSLSRADTQYF. The CDR3 DNA sequence: TGTGCCAGCAGCTTATCACGGGCAGATACGCAGTATTTT.

This chain links TRBV28 with TRBJ2-3; 8 bases are a match to TRBD2. CDR1 and CDR2 from the germline V gene are MDHEN and SYDVKM. This CDR3 spans 15 amino acids. Losses at the gene ends were 3 bases for V and 4 bases for J; bases not matched to a gene: 6. The CDR3 sequence is CASSFSGAPPDTQYF. For the CDR3, the DNA is TGTGCCAGCAGTTTTAGCGGGGCCCCCCCAGATACGCAGTATTTT.

The V and J genes are TRBV5-1 and TRBJ1-1, with TRBD1 identical over 7 bases. CDR3 length equals 15 residues. V gave up 2 bases and J gave up 7 bases; unmatched junction bases: 11. Germline loops: CDR1 SGHRS, CDR2 YFSETQ. CDR3 sequence reads: CASSFTTFGTVEAFF. The CDR3 DNA is TGCGCCAGCAGCTTCACGACCTTCGGGACAGTTGAAGCTTTCTTT. The entire variable domain, with the rest obtained from reference TRBV5-1 and TRBJ1-1, is as follows: KAGVTQTPRYLIKTRGQQVTLSCSPISGHRSVSWYQQTPGQGLQFLFEYFSETQRNKGNFPGRFSGRQFSNSRSEMNVSTLELGDSALYLCASSFTTFGTVEAFFGQGTRLTVV.

The genes are TRBV3-1 (or the pseudogene TRBV3-2) and TRBJ1-1, with 7 nucleotides matching TRBD1. The CDR3 is 13 residues long. Germline CDR1 is LGHDT and CDR2 is YNNKEL (reference sequence). J gave up 4 bases and V 4 bases, and 3 bases lay outside the gene matches. The CDR3 DNA follows: TGTGCCAGCAGCCCAGACAGGGTCACTGAAGCTTTCTTT. It encodes CASSPDRVTEAFF.

The rearrangement links TRBV9 to TRBJ2-5; 7 bases are shared with TRBD1. The V segment lost 3 bases and the J segment 5 bases; nucleotides outside the gene matches: 10. CDR1 SGDLS and CDR2 YYNGEE come from the germline V gene. The CDR3 runs to 15 residues. The CDR3 loop reads CASSARPGQVETQYF. DNA for the CDR3: TGTGCCAGCAGCGCCCGACCTGGACAGGTTGAGACCCAGTACTTC.

The chain's CDR3 is CAISEAGLNEKLFF. The CDR3 DNA reads as TGTGCCATCAGTGAAGCAGGCCTTAATGAAAAACTGTTTTTT. The V call is TRBV10-3, the J call TRBJ1-4; the D is unclear. The germline V gene encodes CDR1 ENHRY and CDR2 SYGVKD. The V gene lost 3 bases and the J gene lost 4 bases, with 9 bases spanning the gap. The CDR3 totals 14 residues.

The V and J genes are TRBV5-1 and TRBJ1-5; a weak D match, TRBD1 (5 bases). The CDR3 contains 14 residues. Trimming took off 4 bases at V and 3 bases at J, with 11 bases between the two ends. In germline, CDR1 is SGHRS, CDR2 YFSETQ. The chain's CDR3 is CASSQDSANQPQHF. DNA for the CDR3: TGCGCCAGCAGCCAAGACAGCGCCAATCAGCCCCAGCATTTT.

The rearrangement uses TRBV7-2 and TRBJ2-7; D gene uncertain. Trimming removed 1 base from V and 2 bases from J, with 9 bases in between. The germline CDR1 and CDR2 sequences are SGHTA and FQGNSA. This CDR3 is built from 14 residues. The CDR3, as DNA: TGTGCCAGCAGCTTAGATGGCGGAACCTACGAGCAGTACTTC. It is translated as CASSLDGGTYEQYF.

The V and J genes are TRBV19 and TRBJ1-4, with D possibly TRBD1 on 5 matching bases. The V gene lost 3 bases and the J gene lost 6 bases, with 11 bases spanning the gap. The CDR3 has 14 residues. Looked up from germline, CDR1 is LNHDA and CDR2 is SQIVND (reference sequence). CDR3 DNA sequence: TGTGCCAGTAGTATGTACCGGGGGGATGAAAAACTGTTTTTT. This translates into CASSMYRGDEKLFF.

This chain uses TRBV9 with TRBJ2-1; the match to TRBD2 covers 7 bases. Germline values: CDR1 SGDLS, CDR2 YYNGEE. The CDR3 runs to 13 residues. CDR3 DNA: TGTGCTTCCAATTCAGCGGGGATGGATGAGCAGTTCTTC. Translation: CASNSAGMDEQFF.

V and J are TRBV2 and TRBJ2-6; 10 nucleotides match TRBD2. Germline loops: CDR1 SNHLY, CDR2 FYNNEI. This CDR3 spans 14 amino acids. Trimming at V came to 2 bases and at J to 12 bases, leaving 4 bases not matched to a gene. CDR3 residues: CASSERQREGVLTF. The CDR3 region has the DNA TGTGCCAGCAGTGAAAGGCAGCGGGAGGGCGTCCTGACTTTC.

The CDR3 bases are TGTGCCAGCAGCTTAGAAGGCCGGACAGTGAGCTCCTATAATTCACCCCTCCACTTT. It translates to CASSLEGRTVSSYNSPLHF. The chain employs TRBV7-2 and TRBJ1-6; TRBD1 is a possible D gene (6 bases). Trimming stripped 1 base from V and 0 bases from J, with 16 bases between. This CDR3 is 19 amino acids long. CDR1 is SGHTA and CDR2 is FQGNSA in the germline V gene.

CDR3 in DNA: TGTGCCAGCAGCCAAGATCAACCCGGACAGGGAGGATTGGGAGGCTACACCTTC. Residues: CASSQDQPGQGGLGGYTF. This chain uses TRBV3-1 (or the pseudogene TRBV3-2) with TRBJ1-2; 8 positions agree with TRBD1. From germline, CDR1 is LGHDT and CDR2 YNNKEL (reference sequence). The ends lost 0 bases at V and 8 bases at J; junction bases unmatched: 17. This CDR3 has 18 residues.

The rearrangement uses TRBV9 and TRBJ2-6; D might be TRBD1 (5 bases). Germline V gene sequence: CDR1 SGDLS, CDR2 YYNGEE. The CDR3 totals 11 residues. Trimming removed 0 bases from V and 17 bases from J, with 9 bases in between. The CDR3 nucleotides are TGTGCCAGCAGCGTAGGGCCGACAGTGACTTTC. Amino acids: CASSVGPTVTF.

The genes are TRBV10-3 and TRBJ2-5, with D uncertain. The V end lost 0 bases, the J end lost 4 bases, and 6 bases lay between the germline ends. The CDR3 runs 13 residues. Germline values: CDR1 ENHRY, CDR2 SYGVKD. This chain's CDR3 is CAISESIGETQYF. The CDR3 DNA reads as TGTGCCATCAGTGAGTCGATCGGAGAGACCCAGTACTTC.

The chain recombines TRBV3-1 (or the pseudogene TRBV3-2) with TRBJ2-3; the D gene is possibly TRBD2 (6 bases). V was clipped by 0 bases and J by 3 bases, with 16 bases between them. Germline V CDR1 and CDR2: LGHDT, YNNKEL (reference sequence). The CDR3 runs to 17 residues. CDR3 protein: CASSQDGDSTGTDTQYF. CDR3 sequence (DNA): TGTGCCAGCAGCCAAGATGGGGACTCGACCGGAACAGATACGCAGTATTTT.

Written as DNA, the CDR3 is TGTGCCAGCAGCCAAGTTGTCGACTCTACTGTAGCAGCCTACAATGAGCAGTTCTTC. Protein: CASSQVVDSTVAAYNEQFF. The chain combines TRBV4-2 with TRBJ2-1; unclear D gene. Trimming stripped 1 base from V and 2 bases from J, with 21 bases between. CDR1 is LGHNA and CDR2 is YNFKEQ in the germline V gene. The CDR3 is made up of 19 amino acids.

The chain employs TRBV12-5 and TRBJ2-1; 8 bases line up with TRBD2. The J segment lost 7 bases and the V segment lost 2 bases, leaving 7 bases of the junction unmatched. This CDR3 spans 15 amino acids. Germline CDR1 LGHNT, CDR2 FRNRAP. CDR3 DNA: TGTGCTAGTGGTTTGTACGGGGGGGTACGAAATGAGCAGTTCTTC. Its protein is CASGLYGGVRNEQFF.

This chain uses TRBV5-4 with TRBJ2-3; TRBD2 aligns across 9 bases. Unmatched junction bases numbered 5, after V lost 3 bases and J lost 6 bases. There are 14 residues in the CDR3. Germline CDR1 SGHNT, CDR2 YYREEE (reference sequence). The CDR3 nucleotides are TGTGCCAGCAGCTGGACTAGCGAGGCCGATACGCAGTATTTT. Residues: CASSWTSEADTQYF.

The rearrangement uses TRBV27 and TRBJ2-3; weak D call: TRBD2 (7 bases). CDR1 and CDR2 (germline): MNHEY, SMNVEV (reference sequence). The CDR3 length is 15 residues. V lost 5 bases and J 2 bases, leaving 14 bases between the germline ends. This chain's CDR3 is CASSHTRGLTDTQYF. In DNA, the CDR3 is TGTGCCAGCAGTCACACGCGGGGGCTCACAGATACGCAGTATTTT.